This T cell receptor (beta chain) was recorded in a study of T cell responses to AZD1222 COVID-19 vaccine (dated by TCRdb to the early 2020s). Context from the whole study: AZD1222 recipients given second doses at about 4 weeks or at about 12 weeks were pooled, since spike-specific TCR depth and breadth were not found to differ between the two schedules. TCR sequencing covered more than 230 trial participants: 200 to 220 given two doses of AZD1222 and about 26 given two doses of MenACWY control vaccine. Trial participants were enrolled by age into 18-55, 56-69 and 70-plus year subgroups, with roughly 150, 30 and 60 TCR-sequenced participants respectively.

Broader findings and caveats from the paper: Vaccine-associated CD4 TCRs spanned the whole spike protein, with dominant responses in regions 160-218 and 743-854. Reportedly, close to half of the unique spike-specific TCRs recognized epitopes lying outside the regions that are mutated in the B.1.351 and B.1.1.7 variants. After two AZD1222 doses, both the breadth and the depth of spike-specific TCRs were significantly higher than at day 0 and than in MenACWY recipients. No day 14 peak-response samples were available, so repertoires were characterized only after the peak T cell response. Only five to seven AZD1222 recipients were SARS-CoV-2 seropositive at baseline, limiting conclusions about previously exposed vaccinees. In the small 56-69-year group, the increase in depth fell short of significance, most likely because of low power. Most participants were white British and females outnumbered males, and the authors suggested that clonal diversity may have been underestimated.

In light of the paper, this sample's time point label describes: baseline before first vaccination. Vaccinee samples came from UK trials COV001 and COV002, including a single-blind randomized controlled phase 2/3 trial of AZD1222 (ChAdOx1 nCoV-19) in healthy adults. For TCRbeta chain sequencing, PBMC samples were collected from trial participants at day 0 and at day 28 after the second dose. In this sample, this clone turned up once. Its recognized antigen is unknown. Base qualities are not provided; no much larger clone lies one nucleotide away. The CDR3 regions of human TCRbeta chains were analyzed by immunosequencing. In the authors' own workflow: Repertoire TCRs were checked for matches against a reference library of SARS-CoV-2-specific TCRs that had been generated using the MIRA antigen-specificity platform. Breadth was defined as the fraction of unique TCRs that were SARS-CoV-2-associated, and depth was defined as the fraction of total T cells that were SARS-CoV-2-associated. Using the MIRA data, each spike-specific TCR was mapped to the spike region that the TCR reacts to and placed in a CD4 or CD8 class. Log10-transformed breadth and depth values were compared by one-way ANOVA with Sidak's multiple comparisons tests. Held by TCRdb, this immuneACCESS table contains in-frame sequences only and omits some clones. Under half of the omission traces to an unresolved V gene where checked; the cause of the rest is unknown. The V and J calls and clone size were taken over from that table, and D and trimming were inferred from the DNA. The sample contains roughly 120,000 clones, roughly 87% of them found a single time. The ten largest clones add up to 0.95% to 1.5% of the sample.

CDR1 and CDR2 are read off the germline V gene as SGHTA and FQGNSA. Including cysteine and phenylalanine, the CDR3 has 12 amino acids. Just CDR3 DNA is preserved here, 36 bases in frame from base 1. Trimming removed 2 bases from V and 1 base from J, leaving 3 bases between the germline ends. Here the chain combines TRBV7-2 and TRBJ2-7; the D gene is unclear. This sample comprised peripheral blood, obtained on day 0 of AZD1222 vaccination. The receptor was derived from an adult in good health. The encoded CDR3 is CASSLMSYEQYF. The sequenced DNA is TGTGCCAGCAGCTTAATGTCCTACGAGCAGTACTTC.